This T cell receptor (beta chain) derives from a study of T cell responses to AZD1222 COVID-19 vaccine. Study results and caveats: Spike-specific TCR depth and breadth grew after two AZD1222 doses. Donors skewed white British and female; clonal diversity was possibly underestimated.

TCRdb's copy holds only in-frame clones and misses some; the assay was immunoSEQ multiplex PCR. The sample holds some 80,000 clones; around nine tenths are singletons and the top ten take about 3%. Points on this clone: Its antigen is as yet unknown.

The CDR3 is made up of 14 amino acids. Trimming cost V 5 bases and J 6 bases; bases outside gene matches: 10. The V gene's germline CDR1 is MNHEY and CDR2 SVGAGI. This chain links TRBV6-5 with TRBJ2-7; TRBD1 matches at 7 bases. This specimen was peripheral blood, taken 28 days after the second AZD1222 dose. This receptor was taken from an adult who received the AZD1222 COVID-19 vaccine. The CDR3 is CASSRRQGEFEQYF. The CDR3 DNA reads TGTGCCAGCAGTCGCAGACAGGGCGAGTTCGAGCAGTACTTC.